A selection of T cell receptor beta chains follows, all from one sample in a study of CD4 T cells in relation to SARS-CoV-2 and coronaviruses. Which antigens these TCRs recognize remains unknown. Sequencing used immunoSEQ multiplex PCR; TCRdb keeps in-frame clones, though not all of them. The repertoire holds about 15,000 clones, with roughly 71% as singletons. Sequenced material: CD4+ T cells from PBMCs, cultured in vitro. Receptors originate from a human donor in good health. Each CDR3 is given with its conserved first and last residue. D genes are given only for firm matches. Rows give clone size only sometimes, using once, few, many, or a class for an expanded clone.

-,TRBV14,TRBJ1-1,few,15,CASSQDQGRTTEAFF,TGTGCCAGCAGCCAAGATCAGGGGAGGACCACTGAAGCTTTCTTT
-,TRBV19,TRBJ2-3,-,16,CASTMGTGTSTDTQYF,TGTGCCAGTACCATGGGGACGGGAACTAGCACAGATACGCAGTATTTT
TRBD1,TRBV30,TRBJ2-7,few,12,CAWKGQTYEQYF,TGTGCCTGGAAGGGACAGACCTACGAGCAGTACTTC
-,TRBV27,TRBJ2-3,-,12,CASSSPFSTQYF,TGTGCCAGCAGTTCCCCCTTCAGTACGCAGTATTTT
-,TRBV4-1,TRBJ1-4,-,16,CASSQDVGTRNEKLFF,TGCGCCAGCAGCCAAGATGTTGGGACACGAAATGAAAAACTGTTTTTT
-,TRBV12-5,TRBJ2-5,-,13,CASGSPGRETQYF,TGTGCTAGTGGTTCCCCGGGACGCGAGACCCAGTACTTC
TRBD1,TRBV19,TRBJ2-3,-,15,CASSMGQGIADTQYF,TGTGCCAGTAGTATGGGACAGGGGATCGCAGATACGCAGTATTTT
-,TRBV5-4,TRBJ2-7,few,12,CASSPELGEQYF,TGTGCCAGCAGCCCGGAACTTGGCGAGCAGTACTTC
TRBD2,TRBV5-1,TRBJ2-1,-,15,CASRPLAGGPHEQFF,TGCGCCAGCAGACCTTTAGCGGGAGGGCCGCATGAGCAGTTCTTC
-,TRBV5-1,TRBJ1-6,-,15,CASSLEAGLSSPLHF,TGCGCCAGCAGCTTGGAGGCGGGTCTGAGCTCACCCCTCCACTTT
-,TRBV7-3,TRBJ2-6,-,16,CASSPSTRSGANVLTF,TGTGCCAGCAGCCCGAGCACGCGCTCTGGGGCCAACGTCCTGACTTTC
TRBD1,TRBV5-1,TRBJ2-7,few,14,CASSLGQGSYEQYF,TGCGCCAGCAGCTTGGGACAGGGATCCTACGAGCAGTACTTC
-,TRBV4-1,TRBJ1-4,-,15,CASSQDGGRREKLFF,TGCGCCAGCAGCCAAGATGGCGGGCGGCGTGAAAAACTGTTTTTT
TRBD2,TRBV4-1,TRBJ2-7,-,16,CASSQTTSGSSYEQYF,TGCGCCAGCAGCCAGACGACTAGCGGGAGTTCCTACGAGCAGTACTTC
-,TRBV7-8,TRBJ1-6,once,16,CASSLISSGNNSPLHF,TGTGCCAGCAGCTTAATTAGTTCTGGGAATAATTCACCCCTCCACTTT
-,TRBV6-5,TRBJ2-3,-,15,CASKLRWESTDTQYF,TGTGCCAGCAAACTTAGGTGGGAAAGCACAGATACGCAGTATTTT
-,TRBV11-2,TRBJ1-1,-,14,CASSLDLGWVQAFF,TGTGCCAGCAGCTTAGACCTGGGGTGGGTACAAGCTTTCTTT
TRBD2,TRBV5-1,TRBJ2-3,-,16,CASRDGWTSGTDTQYF,TGCGCCAGCAGGGACGGATGGACTAGCGGAACAGATACGCAGTATTTT
TRBD1,TRBV6-6,TRBJ2-1,-,16,CASSYAPGTGNNEQFF,TGTGCCAGCAGTTACGCACCCGGGACAGGGAACAATGAGCAGTTCTTC
-,TRBV5-1,TRBJ2-7,-,14,CASSGEDRSAEQYF,TGCGCCAGCAGCGGGGAAGACAGGTCCGCCGAGCAGTACTTC
-,TRBV18,TRBJ1-5,-,14,CASSPRGGNQPQHF,TGTGCCAGCTCACCCCGGGGGGGCAATCAGCCCCAGCATTTT
-,TRBV9,TRBJ1-6,few,14,CASSVVDINSPLHF,TGTGCCAGCAGCGTAGTGGACATTAATTCACCCCTCCACTTT
-,TRBV7-9,TRBJ2-7,-,14,CASSLVGLLPGQIF,TGTGCCAGCAGCTTAGTGGGGCTACTCCCGGGACAAATCTTC
-,TRBV27,TRBJ1-6,few,13,CATRSSYNSPLHF,TGTGCCACCCGGAGCTCCTATAATTCACCCCTCCACTTT
-,TRBV3-1/TRBV3-2,TRBJ1-5,-,15,CASSHHGDSNQPQHF,TGTGCCAGCAGCCACCATGGGGATAGCAATCAGCCCCAGCATTTT
-,TRBV28,TRBJ2-5,-,12,CASNIRWETQYF,TGTGCCAGTAACATTAGATGGGAGACCCAGTACTTC
-,TRBV2,TRBJ2-7,-,15,CASRAYPGSSYEQYF,TGTGCCAGCAGAGCATACCCGGGCAGTTCCTACGAGCAGTACTTC
TRBD2,TRBV9,TRBJ2-1,-,13,CASPRGLADEQFF,TGTGCCAGCCCCAGGGGACTAGCGGATGAGCAGTTCTTC
-,TRBV30,TRBJ1-4,-,13,CAWSVRAPQKLFF,TGTGCCTGGAGTGTACGGGCACCCCAAAAACTGTTTTTT
-,TRBV18,TRBJ1-3,once,16,CASSPLTGTPGNTIYF,TGTGCCAGCTCACCATTAACAGGGACCCCTGGAAACACCATATATTTT
-,TRBV11-2,TRBJ1-1,few,18,CASSLDQWARTKNTEAFF,TGTGCCAGCAGCTTAGATCAATGGGCCAGGACGAAGAACACTGAAGCTTTCTTT
TRBD1,TRBV12-3/TRBV12-4,TRBJ2-1,-,11,CASSVTGIGFF,TGTGCCAGCAGTGTGACAGGGATAGGGTTCTTC
TRBD2,TRBV5-4,TRBJ2-3,-,16,CASSLGVSGSTDTQYF,TGTGCCAGCAGCTTGGGTGTTAGCGGGAGCACAGATACGCAGTATTTT
-,TRBV25-1,TRBJ2-5,-,11,CASSDKETQYF,TGTGCCAGCAGTGACAAGGAGACCCAGTACTTC
TRBD2,TRBV6-1,TRBJ2-7,once,14,CASSEREEMNEQYF,TGTGCCAGCAGTGAACGGGAGGAAATGAACGAGCAGTACTTC
-,TRBV9,TRBJ2-1,-,15,CASSVVGGTYNEQFF,TGTGCCAGCAGCGTAGTGGGGGGAACCTACAATGAGCAGTTCTTC
-,TRBV30,TRBJ2-1,-,16,CAWAPKLGARYNEQFF,TGTGCCTGGGCACCAAAGTTAGGGGCTAGGTACAATGAGCAGTTCTTC
TRBD1,TRBV5-1,TRBJ2-3,-,15,CASGLRGPSTDTQYF,TGCGCCAGCGGACTTAGGGGGCCCAGCACAGATACGCAGTATTTT
-,TRBV28,TRBJ2-1,-,14,CASSGTITYNEQFF,TGTGCCAGCAGCGGGACCATTACCTACAATGAGCAGTTCTTC
-,TRBV9,TRBJ2-6,-,19,CASSDATRTSSSGANVLTF,TGTGCCAGCAGCGACGCAACTAGGACATCCAGCTCTGGGGCCAACGTCCTGACTTTC
-,TRBV30,TRBJ2-5,-,13,CACSGGGSETQYF,TGTGCCTGCTCTGGAGGGGGATCGGAGACCCAGTACTTC
TRBD2,TRBV15,TRBJ2-2,-,14,CATSPRGDTGELFF,TGTGCCACCAGCCCACGGGGGGACACCGGGGAGCTGTTTTTT
-,TRBV4-1,TRBJ2-7,-,14,CASSQERYSYEQYF,TGCGCCAGCAGCCAAGAACGGTACTCCTACGAGCAGTACTTC
-,TRBV30,TRBJ1-4,-,11,CAWSEDEKLFF,TGTGCCTGGAGTGAGGATGAAAAACTGTTTTTT
TRBD2,TRBV5-1,TRBJ2-5,-,15,CASSPFSGSLRSQYF,TGCGCCAGCAGCCCCTTTAGCGGGAGCCTGAGGTCCCAGTACTTC
TRBD2,TRBV6-2/TRBV6-3,TRBJ2-7,-,16,CASSYPSGREGYEQYF,TGTGCCAGCAGTTATCCTAGCGGGAGGGAGGGATACGAGCAGTACTTC
-,TRBV19,TRBJ2-3,-,12,CASNGDTDTQYF,TGTGCCAGTAACGGCGACACAGATACGCAGTATTTT